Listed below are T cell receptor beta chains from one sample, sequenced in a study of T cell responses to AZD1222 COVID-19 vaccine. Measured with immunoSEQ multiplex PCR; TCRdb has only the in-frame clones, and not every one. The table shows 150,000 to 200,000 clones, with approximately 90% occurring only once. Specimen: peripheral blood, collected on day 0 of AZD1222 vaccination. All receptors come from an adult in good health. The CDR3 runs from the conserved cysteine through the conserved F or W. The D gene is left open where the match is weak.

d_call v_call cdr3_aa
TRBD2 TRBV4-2 CASRASGGESYEQYF
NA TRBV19 CASSIPSARNTIYF
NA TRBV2 CASSEGGAGYGYTF
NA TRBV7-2 CASSLGTAGQPQHF
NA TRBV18 CASSIGSTDTQYF
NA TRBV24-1 CATSRNSNQPQHF
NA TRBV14 CASSQVTGFNEKLFF
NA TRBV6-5 CAAQERGGKYTEAFF
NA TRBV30 CAWSVPGSGNTIYF
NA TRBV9 CASSVASTGLNYGYTF
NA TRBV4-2 CASSQGGRNYEQYF
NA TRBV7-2 CASSSRAVNGYTF
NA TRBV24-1 CATSGAGSNQPQHF
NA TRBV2 CASRSSTFLAKNIQYF
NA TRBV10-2 CASSEDRLGVNTEAFF
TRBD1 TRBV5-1 CASSLMTGTNSPLHF
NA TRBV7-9 CASSLLGWGQETQYF
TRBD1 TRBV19 CASSEQGAGNEKLFF
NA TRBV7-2 CASSEASSSYNEQFF
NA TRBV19 CASSITTVSGNTIYF
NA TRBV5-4 CASSGAEGWDTEAFF
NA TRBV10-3 CAISESDTDTQYF